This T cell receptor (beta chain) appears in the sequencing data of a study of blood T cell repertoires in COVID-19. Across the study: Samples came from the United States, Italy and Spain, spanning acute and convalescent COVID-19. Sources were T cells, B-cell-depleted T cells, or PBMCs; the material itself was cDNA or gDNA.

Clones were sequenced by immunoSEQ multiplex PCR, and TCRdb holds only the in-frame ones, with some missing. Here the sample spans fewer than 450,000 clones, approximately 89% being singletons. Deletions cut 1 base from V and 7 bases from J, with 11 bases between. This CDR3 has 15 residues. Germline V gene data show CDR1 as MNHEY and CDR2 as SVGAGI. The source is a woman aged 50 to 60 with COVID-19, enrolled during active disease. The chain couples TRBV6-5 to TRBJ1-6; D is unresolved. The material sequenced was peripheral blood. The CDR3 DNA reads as TGTGCCAGCAGTTACTTGGCGGGAAGCAATTCACCCCTCCACTTT. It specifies CASSYLAGSNSPLHF.